The 3 T cell receptor beta chains below were found in one sample sequenced in a study of CD8 T cells in Susac syndrome. An amount of RNA that ranged from roughly 0.5 to 1 ug was reverse transcribed with random hexamers. TCRdb reprocessed the immunoSEQ multiplex PCR reads via MiXCR and lists one record per CDR3 protein. The sample lists 150,000 to 200,000 distinct CDR3 sequences; roughly 90% were seen once. The sample was CD4+ T cells from PBMCs. All receptors come from a human donor with Susac syndrome.

This clonotype showed up just once. This chain uses TRBV5-1 with TRBJ2-5; perhaps D is TRBD1 or TRBD2 (5 bases each). The CDR3 extends over 17 amino acids. Germline loops: CDR1 SGHRS, CDR2 YFSETQ. The V and J ends lost 3 bases and 5 bases respectively, with 23 bases between them. CDR3 in amino acids: CASSSRWGTQGRETQYF. The CDR3 DNA follows: TGCGCCAGCAGCTCGAGGTGGGGGACCCAAGGCCGGGAGACCCAGTACTTC.

The gene calls are TRBV4-1 and TRBJ1-3; no clear D. V lost 0 bases and J lost 0, with 21 bases in between. CDR1 is MGHRA, CDR2 YSYEKL, per germline. The CDR3 consists of 20 residues. The CDR3 sequence is CASSQDPRVSNRDSGNTIYF. For the CDR3, the DNA is TGCGCCAGCAGCCAAGATCCTAGGGTCTCCAATCGGGACTCTGGAAACACCATATATTTT.

V usage is TRBV6-6 and J usage is TRBJ2-4; TRBD2 matches 13 bases. Germline CDR1 MNHNY, CDR2 SVGAGI (reference sequence). V shed 6 bases and J 1 base; nucleotides not matched to a gene: 3. The CDR3 length is 16 residues. In DNA form, the CDR3 reads TGTGCCAGCAGAGGACTAGCGGGAGAGGCCAAAAACATTCAGTACTTC. It codes for CASRGLAGEAKNIQYF.